This T cell receptor (beta chain) was recorded in a study of human T cells and chemical hapten exposure. Study-level background: It was small differences in pooled library volume that mainly caused per-sample TCR yields to vary.

TCRdb called the RACE reads again in MiXCR, with one record for every CDR3 protein. The data show around 200,000 distinct CDR3 sequences, with around 30% seen just once and roughly 3% held by the top ten. Study-wide findings and caveats: Because they had alopecia, donors may respond immunologically unlike healthy people.

Specified time point: pre-sensitization, week 0. Treatment noted: therapeutic diphenylcyclopropenone sensitization with weekly scalp DPC. Staff drew blood before applying each patch test. Germline V gives CDR1 SEHNR, CDR2 FQNEAQ (reference sequence). The CDR3 consists of 15 residues. After removal of 5 bases from V and 2 bases from J, the junction contained 3 bases not matched to a gene. This clonotype occurred a few times. Its target is not known. This sequence joins TRBV7-9 and TRBJ1-5, with TRBD1 identical over 10 bases. This specimen consisted of whole blood, obtained in connection with sensitization to the hapten diphenylcyclopropenone (DPC). This clonotype originated in a woman in her thirties with alopecia areata. Some clones in this sample may be carry-over from other donors' samples. The CDR3 sequence is CASSDGQGGNQPQHF. The CDR3 bases are TGTGCCAGCAGCGACGGACAGGGGGGCAATCAGCCCCAGCATTTT.